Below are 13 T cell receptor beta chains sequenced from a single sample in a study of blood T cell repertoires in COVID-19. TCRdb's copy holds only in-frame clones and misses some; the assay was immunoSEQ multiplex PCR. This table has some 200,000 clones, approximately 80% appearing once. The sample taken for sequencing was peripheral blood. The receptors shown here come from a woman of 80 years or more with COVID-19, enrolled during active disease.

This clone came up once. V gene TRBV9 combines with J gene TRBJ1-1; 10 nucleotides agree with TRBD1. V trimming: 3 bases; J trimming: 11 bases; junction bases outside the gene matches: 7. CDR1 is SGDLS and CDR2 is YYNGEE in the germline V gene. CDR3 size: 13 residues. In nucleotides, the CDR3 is TGTGCCAGCAGCGGCCGACAGGGGGCAGAGGCTTTCTTT. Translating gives CASSGRQGAEAFF.

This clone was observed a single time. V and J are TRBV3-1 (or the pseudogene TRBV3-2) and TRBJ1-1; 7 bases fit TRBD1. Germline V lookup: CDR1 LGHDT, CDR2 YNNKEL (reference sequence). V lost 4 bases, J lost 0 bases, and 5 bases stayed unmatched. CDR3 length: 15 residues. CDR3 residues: CASSPTGTVNTEAFF. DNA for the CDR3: TGTGCCAGCAGCCCGACGGGGACAGTGAACACTGAAGCTTTCTTT.

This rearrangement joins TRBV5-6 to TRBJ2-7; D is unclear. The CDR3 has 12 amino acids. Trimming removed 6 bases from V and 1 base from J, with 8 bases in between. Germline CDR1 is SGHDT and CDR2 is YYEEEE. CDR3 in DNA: TGTGCCAGCAAAAAACAGTCCTACGAGCAGTACTTC. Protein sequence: CASKKQSYEQYF.

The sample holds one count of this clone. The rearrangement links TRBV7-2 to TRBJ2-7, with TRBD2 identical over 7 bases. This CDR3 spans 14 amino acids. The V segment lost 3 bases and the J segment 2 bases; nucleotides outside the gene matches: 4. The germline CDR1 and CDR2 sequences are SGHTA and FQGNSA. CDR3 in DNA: TGTGCCAGCAGCTTGCGGGGGACCACCTACGAGCAGTACTTC. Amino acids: CASSLRGTTYEQYF.

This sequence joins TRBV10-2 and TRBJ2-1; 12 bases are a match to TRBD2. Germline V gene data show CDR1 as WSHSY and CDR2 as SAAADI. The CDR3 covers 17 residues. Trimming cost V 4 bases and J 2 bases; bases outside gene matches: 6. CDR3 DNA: TGCGCCAGCAGTGGACTAGCGGGGGCGAGAACCTACAATGAGCAGTTCTTC. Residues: CASSGLAGARTYNEQFF.

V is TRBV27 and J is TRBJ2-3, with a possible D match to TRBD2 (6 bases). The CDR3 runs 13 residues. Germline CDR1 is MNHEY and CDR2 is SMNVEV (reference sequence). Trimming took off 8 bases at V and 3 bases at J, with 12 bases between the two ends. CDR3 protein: CASRLGGTDTQYF. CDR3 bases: TGTGCCAGCCGACTGGGGGGAACAGATACGCAGTATTTT.

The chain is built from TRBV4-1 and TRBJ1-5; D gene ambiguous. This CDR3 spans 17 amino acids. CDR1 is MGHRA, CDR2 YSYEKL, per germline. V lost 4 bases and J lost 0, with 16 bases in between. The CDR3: CASSRGLRGNSNQPQHF. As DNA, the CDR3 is TGCGCCAGCAGCCGAGGACTGAGAGGAAATAGCAATCAGCCCCAGCATTTT.

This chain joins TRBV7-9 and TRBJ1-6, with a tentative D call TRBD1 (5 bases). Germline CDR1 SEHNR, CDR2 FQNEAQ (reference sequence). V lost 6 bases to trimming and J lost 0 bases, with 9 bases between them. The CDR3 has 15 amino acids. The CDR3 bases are TGTGCCAGCAGGCCAGACAGCTCCTATAATTCACCCCTCCACTTT. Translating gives CASRPDSSYNSPLHF.

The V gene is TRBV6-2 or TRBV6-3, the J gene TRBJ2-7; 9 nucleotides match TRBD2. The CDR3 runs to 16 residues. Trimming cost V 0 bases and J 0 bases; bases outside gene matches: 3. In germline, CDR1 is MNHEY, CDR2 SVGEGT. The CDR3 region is CASSYSRAGGSYEQYF. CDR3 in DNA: TGTGCCAGCAGTTACTCGAGAGCGGGGGGCTCCTACGAGCAGTACTTC.

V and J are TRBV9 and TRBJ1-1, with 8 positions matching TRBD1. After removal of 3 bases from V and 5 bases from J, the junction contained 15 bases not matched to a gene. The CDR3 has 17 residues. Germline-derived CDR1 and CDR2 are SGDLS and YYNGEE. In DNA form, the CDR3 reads TGTGCCAGCAGCGCGAGGAGTTTAGGGACAGGTCTTACTGAAGCTTTCTTT. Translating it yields CASSARSLGTGLTEAFF.

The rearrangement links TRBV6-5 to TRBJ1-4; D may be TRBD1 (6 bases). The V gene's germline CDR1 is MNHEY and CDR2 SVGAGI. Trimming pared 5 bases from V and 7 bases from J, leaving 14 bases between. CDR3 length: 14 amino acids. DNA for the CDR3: TGTGCCAGCAGTCAGGGGCAGGGTGGTGAAAAACTGTTTTTT. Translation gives CASSQGQGGEKLFF.

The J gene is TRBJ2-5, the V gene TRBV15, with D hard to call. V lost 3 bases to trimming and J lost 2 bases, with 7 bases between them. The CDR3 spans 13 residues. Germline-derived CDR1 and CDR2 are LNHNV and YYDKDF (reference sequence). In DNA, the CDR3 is TGTGCCACCAGCAGGGCCAGACAAGAGACCCAGTACTTC. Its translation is CATSRARQETQYF.

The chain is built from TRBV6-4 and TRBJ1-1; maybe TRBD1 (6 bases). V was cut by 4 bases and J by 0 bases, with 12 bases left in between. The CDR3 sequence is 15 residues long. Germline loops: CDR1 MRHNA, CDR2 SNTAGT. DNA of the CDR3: TGTGCCAGCAGTGCCGGGGGGACATTGAACACTGAAGCTTTCTTT. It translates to CASSAGGTLNTEAFF.